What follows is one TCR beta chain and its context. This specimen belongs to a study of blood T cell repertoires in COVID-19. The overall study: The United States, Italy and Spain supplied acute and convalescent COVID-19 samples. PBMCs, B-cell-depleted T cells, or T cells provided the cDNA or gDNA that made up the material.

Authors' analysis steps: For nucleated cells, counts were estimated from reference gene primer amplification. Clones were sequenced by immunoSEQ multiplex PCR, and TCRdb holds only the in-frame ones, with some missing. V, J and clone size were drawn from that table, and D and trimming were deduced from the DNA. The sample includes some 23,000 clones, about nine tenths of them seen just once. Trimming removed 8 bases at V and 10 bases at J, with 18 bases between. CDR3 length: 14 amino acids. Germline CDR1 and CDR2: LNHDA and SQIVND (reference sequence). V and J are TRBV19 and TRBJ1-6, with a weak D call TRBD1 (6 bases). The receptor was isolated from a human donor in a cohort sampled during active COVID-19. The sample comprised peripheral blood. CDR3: CASGEGQVVSPLHF. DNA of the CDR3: TGTGCCAGTGGAGAGGGACAAGTGGTATCACCCCTCCACTTT.